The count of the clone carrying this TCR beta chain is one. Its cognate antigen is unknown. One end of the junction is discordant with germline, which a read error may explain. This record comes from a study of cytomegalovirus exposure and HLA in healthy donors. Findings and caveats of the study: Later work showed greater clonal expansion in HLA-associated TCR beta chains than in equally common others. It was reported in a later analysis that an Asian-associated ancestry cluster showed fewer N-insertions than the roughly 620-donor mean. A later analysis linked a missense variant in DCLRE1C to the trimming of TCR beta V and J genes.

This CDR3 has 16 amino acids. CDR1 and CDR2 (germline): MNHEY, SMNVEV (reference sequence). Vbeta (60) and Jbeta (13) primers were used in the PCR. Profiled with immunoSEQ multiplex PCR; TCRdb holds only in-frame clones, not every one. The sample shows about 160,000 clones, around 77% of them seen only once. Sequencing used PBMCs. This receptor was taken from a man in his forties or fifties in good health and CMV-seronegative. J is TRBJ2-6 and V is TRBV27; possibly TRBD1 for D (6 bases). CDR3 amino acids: CASSSGHRSGANGLTF. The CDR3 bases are TGTGCCAGCAGCTCGGGACATCGCTCTGGGGCCAACGGCCTGACTTTC. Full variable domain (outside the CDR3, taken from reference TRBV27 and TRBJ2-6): EAQVTQNPRYLITVTGKKLTVTCSQNMNHEYMSWYRQDPGLGLRQIYYSMNVEVTDKGDVPEGYKVSRKEKRNFPLILESPSPNQTSLYFCASSSGHRSGANGLTFGAGSRLTVL.